Shown below are 21 T cell receptor beta chains from a single sample sequenced in a study of shared clonotypes between healthy human individuals. Sequenced by immunoSEQ multiplex PCR; TCRdb stores in-frame clones only, minus some. The table shows millions of clones, with 93% occurring only once. Input material: naive CD4+ T cells from PBMCs. Described subset: CD45RA+ positively selected. All receptors come from a man aged 18 to 30 in good health. Some clones in this sample may be carry-over from other donors' samples.

This clone appeared a single time. The chain employs TRBV27 and TRBJ1-1, with no clear D. Trimming left V 2 bases short and J 1 base short, with 11 bases between. The CDR3 runs to 15 residues. CDR1 and CDR2 (germline): MNHEY, SMNVEV (reference sequence). This CDR3 reads CASSLLYGWNTEAFF. As DNA, the CDR3 is TGTGCCAGCAGTTTACTATATGGTTGGAACACTGAAGCTTTCTTT.

The genes are TRBV5-1 and TRBJ2-5, with no clear D. Germline CDR1 is SGHRS and CDR2 is YFSETQ. This CDR3 has 14 residues. The V end was cut by 0 bases, the J end by 5 bases, with 11 bases between. The CDR3 nucleotides read TGCGCCAGCAGCTTGGCTGCCCTAGAGGAGACCCAGTACTTC. It is translated as CASSLAALEETQYF.

The J gene is TRBJ2-3, the V gene TRBV4-1, with 8 nucleotides matching TRBD2. Per germline, CDR1 MGHRA and CDR2 YSYEKL. This CDR3 is built from 19 residues. V was pared by 6 bases and J by 3 bases, with 20 bases of the junction left unmatched. DNA for the CDR3: TGCGCCAGCAGTCCCCGGGGTAGCGGGACTCTACAGGGAACAGATACGCAGTATTTT. Protein: CASSPRGSGTLQGTDTQYF.

The chain carries TRBV9 and TRBJ2-7; 12 nucleotides match TRBD2. With 3 bases clipped from V and 7 bases from J, the junction kept 11 bases outside the gene matches. The CDR3 loop spans 16 amino acids. From germline, CDR1 is SGDLS and CDR2 YYNGEE. This CDR3 reads CASSEQPSGRVGEQYF. The CDR3 region has the DNA TGTGCCAGCAGCGAACAACCTAGCGGGAGGGTGGGGGAGCAGTACTTC.

The chain has TRBV18 and TRBJ2-1, with 8 bases lining up with TRBD1. With 2 bases clipped from V and 1 base from J, the junction kept 4 bases outside the gene matches. CDR1 is KGHSH, CDR2 LQKENI, per germline. The CDR3 is 16 amino acids. CDR3 in amino acids: CASSPFTGGSYNEQFF. Here the CDR3 DNA reads TGTGCCAGCTCACCATTTACAGGGGGGTCCTACAATGAGCAGTTCTTC. Full variable domain (remainder filled in from reference TRBV18 and TRBJ2-1): NAGVMQNPRHLVRRRGQEARLRCSPMKGHSHVYWYRQLPEEGLKFMVYLQKENIIDESGMPKERFSAEFPKEGPSILRIQQVVRGDSAAYFCASSPFTGGSYNEQFFGPGTRLTVL.

Here the CDR3 DNA reads TGTGCCAGCAGCTTAGACGCAGGCGGGAACACTGAAGCTTTCTTT. Protein product: CASSLDAGGNTEAFF. The chain employs TRBV11-3 and TRBJ1-1; no reliable D call. Germline V gives CDR1 SGHNT, CDR2 YENEEA. Trimming removed 0 bases at V and 1 base at J, with 9 bases between. The CDR3 extends over 15 amino acids.

This clone appeared a few times. The chain combines TRBV30 with TRBJ1-1, with TRBD1 as a possible D gene (5 bases). The CDR3 is made up of 13 amino acids. Looked up from germline, CDR1 is GTSNPN and CDR2 is SVGIG (reference sequence). V gave up 3 bases and J gave up 1 base, with 9 bases separating them. The CDR3 spells CAWRRDGNTEAFF. The CDR3 nucleotides read TGTGCCTGGAGGAGGGACGGGAACACTGAAGCTTTCTTT.

There are a few counts of this clone. V gene TRBV29-1 combines with J gene TRBJ1-1; D is possibly TRBD1 (6 bases). With 4 bases removed from V and 4 bases from J, the gap between germline ends came to 10 bases. This CDR3 has 12 residues. CDR1 and CDR2 from the germline V gene are SQVTM and ANQGSEA. CDR3 region: CSVVRGFTEAFF. In DNA form, the CDR3 reads TGCAGCGTTGTTAGGGGGTTCACTGAAGCTTTCTTT.

The chain combines TRBV30 with TRBJ1-5, with 8 bases lining up with TRBD1. V was clipped by 3 bases and J by 0 bases; unmatched bases: 16. Germline values: CDR1 GTSNPN, CDR2 SVGIG (reference sequence). The CDR3 extends over 19 amino acids. CDR3 sequence: CAWSPPRLGTGFSNQPQHF. The CDR3 DNA sequence: TGTGCCTGGAGCCCACCCCGTCTCGGGACAGGCTTTAGCAATCAGCCCCAGCATTTT.

The V gene is TRBV29-1, the J gene TRBJ2-2, with 7 bases matching TRBD2. With V trimmed by 3 bases and J by 6 bases, 13 bases remained unmatched. The CDR3 spans 16 residues. Germline assignment: CDR1 SQVTM and CDR2 ANQGSEA. The DNA for the CDR3 is TGCAGCGTTGAGGTTAGGGAGGGAAGGGTCGCCGGGGAGCTGTTTTTT. This sequence encodes CSVEVREGRVAGELFF.

Remarks on this clone: The same CDR3 can be traced to other DNA sequences in this sample. The chain employs TRBV11-2 and TRBJ2-7; D remains ambiguous. CDR1 and CDR2 from the germline V gene are SGHAT and FQNNGV. Trimming cost V 1 base and J 3 bases, with 1 base left between them. The CDR3 length is 11 residues. CDR3 coding DNA: TGTGCCAGCAGCTTAGTCTACGAGCAGTACTTC. Protein: CASSLVYEQYF.

In this sample, this clone turned up once. Other DNA sequences in this sample translate to the same CDR3. The V gene is TRBV7-3, the J gene TRBJ2-5; no clear D. V was trimmed by 3 bases and J by 1 base, leaving 6 bases between them. Germline V gene sequence: CDR1 SGHTA, CDR2 FQGTGA. The CDR3 extends over 13 amino acids. CDR3 bases: TGTGCCAGCAGCTTGATCAGCCAAGAGACCCAGTACTTC. It encodes CASSLISQETQYF.

This chain links TRBV6-5 with TRBJ2-3, with D perhaps TRBD2 (6 bases). The germline V gene has CDR1 MNHEY and CDR2 SVGAGI. This CDR3 region has 14 residues. The ends were cut back, 9 bases at V and 0 bases at J, with 13 bases in the middle. CDR3 sequence: CASGLSGSTDTQYF. The CDR3 nucleotides read TGTGCCAGTGGTCTTAGCGGAAGCACAGATACGCAGTATTTT.

The chain joins TRBV5-4 to TRBJ2-1, with a possible D match to TRBD2 (5 bases). The germline CDR1 and CDR2 sequences are SGHNT and YYREEE (reference sequence). CDR3 length: 14 amino acids. The V end was cut by 2 bases, the J end by 6 bases, with 12 bases between. The CDR3 here is CASSFPRAGNEQFF. In nucleotides, the CDR3 is TGTGCCAGCAGCTTCCCGAGGGCGGGCAATGAGCAGTTCTTC.

This clone has more than one count but fewer than ten. This chain links TRBV28 with TRBJ1-5; D not certain. Deletions cut 6 bases from V and 8 bases from J, with 17 bases between. Germline CDR1 MDHEN, CDR2 SYDVKM. The length of the CDR3 is 14 residues. CDR3 DNA sequence: TGTGCCAGCAGGCATTGGAGGGAGGAAGAGCCCCAGCATTTT. Protein product: CASRHWREEEPQHF. The entire variable domain, with the rest obtained from reference TRBV28 and TRBJ1-5, is as follows: DVKVTQSSRYLVKRTGEKVFLECVQDMDHENMFWYRQDPGLGLRLIYFSYDVKMKEKGDIPEGYSVSREKKERFSLILESASTNQTSMYLCASRHWREEEPQHFGDGTRLSIL.

Only one count was recorded for this clone. V gene TRBV29-1 combines with J gene TRBJ1-2; 8 positions agree with TRBD1. CDR3 length: 12 residues. Germline loops: CDR1 SQVTM, CDR2 ANQGSEA. V trimming: 4 bases; J trimming: 6 bases; junction bases outside the gene matches: 4. The CDR3 here is CSVGTGLDGYTF. The DNA for the CDR3 is TGCAGCGTTGGGACAGGGCTGGATGGCTACACCTTC.

CDR3 sequence reads: CAISEVARAGNTIYF. The CDR3 nucleotides read TGTGCCATCAGTGAGGTTGCTCGCGCTGGAAACACCATATATTTT. V is TRBV10-3 and J is TRBJ1-3, with D uncertain. Germline CDR1 and CDR2: ENHRY and SYGVKD. The ends were cut back, 2 bases at V and 2 bases at J, with 10 bases in the middle. CDR3 size: 15 residues.

The rearrangement uses TRBV7-9 and TRBJ2-5; 9 bases fit TRBD1. J lost 0 bases, V lost 5 bases, and 4 bases had no gene match. Germline V gene sequence: CDR1 SEHNR, CDR2 FQNEAQ (reference sequence). The CDR3 runs 15 residues. CDR3 coding DNA: TGTGCCAGCAGCCAGGGACAGGGAGACCAAGAGACCCAGTACTTC. Amino acid sequence: CASSQGQGDQETQYF.

The J gene is TRBJ2-7, the V gene TRBV28, with no clear D. Germline lookup yields CDR1 MDHEN and CDR2 SYDVKM. CDR3 length equals 15 residues. V dropped 2 bases and J dropped 1 base, with 12 bases sitting between them. The CDR3: CASSLVRSLSYEQYF. CDR3 nucleotide sequence: TGTGCCAGCAGTTTAGTCAGGAGCCTATCCTACGAGCAGTACTTC.

The chain couples TRBV28 to TRBJ2-1; weak D call: TRBD2 (7 bases). The CDR3 sequence is 15 residues long. Germline V gives CDR1 MDHEN, CDR2 SYDVKM. V was trimmed by 2 bases and J by 6 bases, leaving 14 bases between them. CDR3 amino acids: CASSLLGGRVNEQFF. The CDR3, as DNA: TGTGCCAGCAGTTTACTCGGGGGGCGCGTCAATGAGCAGTTCTTC.

V usage is TRBV5-5 and J usage is TRBJ2-7; D remains ambiguous. V gave up 4 bases and J gave up 7 bases, with 9 bases separating them. CDR3 length: 11 residues. Germline CDR1 reads SGHKS; CDR2 reads YYEKEE (reference sequence). The CDR3 nucleotides read TGTGCCAGCAGCACCCCCCGGGAGCAGTACTTC. Amino acid sequence: CASSTPREQYF. The variable domain in full, with the rest retrieved from reference TRBV5-5 and TRBJ2-7, is DAGVTQSPTHLIKTRGQQVTLRCSPISGHKSVSWYQQVLGQGPQFIFQYYEKEERGRGNFPDRFSARQFPNYSSELNVNALLLGDSALYLCASSTPREQYFGPGTRLTVT.